The 18 T cell receptor beta chains presented below share a single source sample, sequenced in a study of T cells in Graves' hyperthyroidism and ophthalmopathy. RNA transcripts served as the template for amplifying TCR beta CDR3 regions. TCR CDR3 regions were first amplified by RT-PCR with HTBI primers. MiXCR, applied by TCRdb to the multiplex PCR reads, yields one record per CDR3 protein. Here the sample spans a few hundred thousand distinct CDR3 sequences, around 13% being singletons. Material: blood. These receptors all stem from a woman in her 30s with Graves' ophthalmopathy.

This clonotype was observed many times. This chain uses TRBV30 with TRBJ2-7, with D unresolved. Germline lookup yields CDR1 GTSNPN and CDR2 SVGIG (reference sequence). The CDR3 contains 12 residues. Trimming shortened V by 2 bases and J by 2 bases, and 7 bases separated the two germline ends. The CDR3 is CAWSRQAYEQYF. The CDR3 DNA is TGTGCCTGGAGTCGTCAGGCCTACGAGCAGTACTTC.

At least ten counts were recorded for this clonotype. The CDR3 spells CASARGPSPLHF. Here the CDR3 DNA reads TGTGCCAGCGCCCGCGGGCCTTCACCCCTCCACTTT. This chain uses TRBV12-3 or TRBV12-4 with TRBJ1-6; D is uncertain. The CDR3 contains 12 residues. V dropped 8 bases and J dropped 9 bases, with 11 bases sitting between them.

This clonotype appeared many times. This chain joins TRBV20-1 and TRBJ2-3; no firm D call. Germline V gives CDR1 DFQATT, CDR2 SNEGSKA (reference sequence). Trimming removed 6 bases from V and 3 bases from J, with 13 bases in between. This CDR3 region has 13 residues. The CDR3: CSADRQTTDTQYF. The CDR3 DNA reads as TGCAGTGCGGATCGGCAGACAACAGATACGCAGTATTTT.

Many counts were recorded for this clonotype. This sequence joins TRBV20-1 and TRBJ1-5, with a tentative D call TRBD1 (5 bases). The CDR3 spans 14 residues. The V gene lost 3 bases and the J gene lost 2 bases, with 11 bases spanning the gap. The germline V gene encodes CDR1 DFQATT and CDR2 SNEGSKA (reference sequence). CDR3: CSASRGVGNQPQHF. The CDR3 coding sequence is TGCAGTGCTAGTAGAGGGGTCGGCAATCAGCCCCAGCATTTT.

This clonotype was detected many times. The chain links TRBV11-2 to TRBJ2-4; 9 bases are a match to TRBD2. The CDR3 consists of 15 residues. V lost 4 bases and J lost 6; bases outside the gene matches: 7. Looked up from germline, CDR1 is SGHAT and CDR2 is FQNNGV. The chain's CDR3 is CASSSQLSGGNIQYF. The CDR3 DNA is TGTGCCAGCAGCTCGCAGCTTAGCGGGGGAAACATTCAGTACTTC.

This clonotype was detected ten times or more. The rearrangement uses TRBV28 and TRBJ2-2; D is unclear. V gave up 7 bases and J gave up 1 base, with 4 bases separating them. The CDR3 covers 12 residues. Germline V gene sequence: CDR1 MDHEN, CDR2 SYDVKM. This CDR3 reads CASKENTGELFF. CDR3 nucleotides: TGTGCCAGCAAGGAGAACACCGGGGAGCTGTTTTTT.

This clonotype was recorded many times. The genes are TRBV7-8 and TRBJ2-3; D not resolved. Germline CDR1 reads SGHVS; CDR2 reads FQNEAQ. This CDR3 spans 14 amino acids. Trimming took off 3 bases at V and 1 base at J, with 8 bases between the two ends. The CDR3 loop is CASSFKSGTDTQYF. DNA of the CDR3: TGTGCCAGCAGCTTTAAGTCCGGCACAGATACGCAGTATTTT.

A word on this clonotype: A read error is possible here, since a much larger clone lies one base away. The V call is TRBV6-1, the J call TRBJ1-2; tentatively, D is TRBD1 (5 bases). Germline V CDR1 and CDR2: MNHNS, SASEGT. The CDR3 consists of 13 residues. V gave up 6 bases and J gave up 7 bases, with 15 bases separating them. CDR3 nucleotides: TGTGCCAGCAGCTCACAGGCTGGATCTGGCTACACCTTC. Encoded protein: CASSSQAGSGYTF.

This clonotype was counted many times. The V and J genes are TRBV27 and TRBJ1-2; 7 bases line up with TRBD1. J lost 3 bases, V lost 5 bases, and 6 bases had no gene match. CDR1 and CDR2 from the germline V gene are MNHEY and SMNVEV (reference sequence). This CDR3 contains 14 residues. The CDR3 loop is CASSPQGGDYGYTF. The CDR3 bases are TGTGCCAGCAGTCCCCAGGGGGGGGACTATGGCTACACCTTC.

J is TRBJ2-1 and V is TRBV28, with 10 bases aligning to TRBD2. The germline CDR1 and CDR2 sequences are MDHEN and SYDVKM. Trimming took 2 bases from V and 4 from J; bases not matched to a gene: 11. CDR3 length: 18 residues. The CDR3 DNA reads as TGTGCCAGCAGTTTAAGTGCCTCAGCGGGGGGGCAGTACAATGAGCAGTTCTTC. Protein sequence: CASSLSASAGGQYNEQFF.

CDR3 protein: CASSLPVLAGVNEQFF. The CDR3, as DNA: TGTGCCAGCAGCTTGCCTGTCCTAGCGGGGGTTAATGAGCAGTTCTTC. The gene calls are TRBV5-4 and TRBJ2-1; 10 bases map to TRBD2. CDR3 length: 16 residues. CDR1 is SGHNT and CDR2 is YYREEE in the germline V gene (reference sequence). V lost 1 base and J lost 7; bases outside the gene matches: 8.

This clonotype was seen at least ten times. The V call is TRBV27, the J call TRBJ1-1; D is perhaps TRBD1 (6 bases). The CDR3 loop spans 16 amino acids. CDR1 and CDR2 (germline): MNHEY, SMNVEV (reference sequence). Trimming removed 2 bases from V and 5 bases from J, with 18 bases in between. The CDR3, as DNA: TGTGCCAGCAGTTTAAGACAGGTTCGACGGGAAACTGAAGCTTTCTTT. Amino acids: CASSLRQVRRETEAFF.

This clonotype has just a few counts. The J gene is TRBJ1-6, the V gene TRBV2; tentative D call: TRBD1 (6 bases). V was trimmed by 9 bases and J by 1 base, leaving 13 bases between them. CDR1 and CDR2 from the germline V gene are SNHLY and FYNNEI. This CDR3 contains 15 residues. The CDR3 bases are TGTGCCAGTCTAATTGGACAGTCCTATAATTCACCCCTCCACTTT. It codes for CASLIGQSYNSPLHF.

The CDR3 DNA follows: TGTGCCAGCAGCCAAGTGTCAGGGTCCGAGACCCAGTACTTC. Translated, it gives CASSQVSGSETQYF. This chain links TRBV14 with TRBJ2-5; the D gene is possibly TRBD1 (5 bases). Germline values: CDR1 SGHDN, CDR2 FVKESK. Trimming cost V 1 base and J 5 bases, with 11 bases left between them. The CDR3 is 14 amino acids.

Ten or more counts support this clonotype. The chain employs TRBV15 and TRBJ2-1; 9 positions match TRBD2. This CDR3 contains 15 residues. Trimming at V came to 8 bases and at J to 2 bases, leaving 7 bases not matched to a gene. Germline-derived CDR1 and CDR2 are LNHNV and YYDKDF (reference sequence). The CDR3 DNA reads as TGTGCCACCCAGGTCGGCGGGGGGGCCTACAATGAGCAGTTCTTC. Protein: CATQVGGGAYNEQFF.

This clonotype was counted many times. J is TRBJ1-1 and V is TRBV4-1; no clear D gene. Trimming removed 1 base from V and 0 bases from J, with 12 bases in between. The germline V gene encodes CDR1 MGHRA and CDR2 YSYEKL. The CDR3 extends over 16 amino acids. The CDR3 bases are TGCGCCAGCAGCCAAGTGGTTGGCAGCATGAACACTGAAGCTTTCTTT. This encodes CASSQVVGSMNTEAFF.

V is TRBV20-1 and J is TRBJ2-1; D may be TRBD2 (5 bases). Trimming removed 7 bases from V and 0 bases from J, with 13 bases in between. The CDR3 extends over 14 amino acids. Germline V CDR1 and CDR2: DFQATT, SNEGSKA (reference sequence). CDR3 loop: CSVEATGSYNEQFF. CDR3 nucleotides: TGCAGTGTGGAGGCGACGGGCTCCTACAATGAGCAGTTCTTC.

In this sample, this clonotype turned up many times. The CDR3 is CASSLSINTGELFF. The CDR3 coding sequence is TGTGCCAGCAGCTTATCAATTAACACCGGGGAGCTGTTTTTT. V gene TRBV11-1 combines with J gene TRBJ2-2; D uncertain. Germline V gives CDR1 SGHAT, CDR2 FQDESV (reference sequence). The CDR3 runs to 14 residues. The V gene lost 2 bases and the J gene lost 2 bases, with 6 bases spanning the gap.